The 32 T cell receptor beta chains listed next were all sequenced from one sample in a study of shared clonotypes between healthy human individuals. Produced via immunoSEQ multiplex PCR; TCRdb's table is partial and in-frame only. Of about 92,000 clones detected, around half appear once; the ten largest clones hold about 16%. The sequencing input was PBMCs. These receptor sequences come from a woman in her 40s in good health. Some clones in this sample may be carry-over from other donors' samples.

In its sample, this clone was seen a few times. The chain's CDR3 is CAWRQPGQGSSEQYF. Written as DNA, the CDR3 is TGTGCCTGGAGGCAACCGGGACAGGGCTCGTCCGAGCAGTACTTC. V usage is TRBV30 and J usage is TRBJ2-7; 9 bases match TRBD1. Germline CDR1 reads GTSNPN; CDR2 reads SVGIG (reference sequence). After removal of 3 bases from V and 6 bases from J, the junction contained 12 bases not matched to a gene. This CDR3 region has 15 residues.

In this sample, this clone turned up a few times. The chain is built from TRBV7-3 and TRBJ2-2; D unclear. Germline V CDR1 and CDR2: SGHTA, FQGTGA. The CDR3 covers 13 residues. V was clipped by 1 base and J by 6 bases, with 6 bases between them. The CDR3 reads CASSLIGSGELFF. For the CDR3, the DNA is TGTGCCAGCAGCTTAATAGGGTCCGGGGAGCTGTTTTTT.

The sample holds a few counts of this clone. The chain uses TRBV18 and TRBJ2-5; D might be TRBD1 (7 bases). The DNA end lines up better with TRBJ2-7; the J call may be wrong. CDR1 and CDR2 (germline): KGHSH, LQKENI. CDR3 length: 18 amino acids. The CDR3 DNA is TGTGCCAGCTCACCCAAGGTGCAGGAGGAGGGACAGAGGCTCGAGCAGTACTTC. Amino acid sequence: CASSPKVQEEGQRLEQYF.

This clone appeared a few times. V and J are TRBV5-1 and TRBJ2-1, with TRBD2 matching 15 bases. The CDR3 runs to 16 residues. CDR1 and CDR2 from the germline V gene are SGHRS and YFSETQ. The ends lost 0 bases at V and 6 bases at J; junction bases unmatched: 1. The CDR3 spells CASSLGTSGRANEQFF. CDR3 DNA sequence: TGCGCCAGCAGCTTGGGGACTAGCGGGAGGGCCAATGAGCAGTTCTTC. Combining the CDR3 with reference TRBV5-1 and TRBJ2-1 gives the whole variable domain KAGVTQTPRYLIKTRGQQVTLSCSPISGHRSVSWYQQTPGQGLQFLFEYFSETQRNKGNFPGRFSGRQFSNSRSEMNVSTLELGDSALYLCASSLGTSGRANEQFFGPGTRLTVL.

In its sample, this clone was seen many times. V and J are TRBV10-3 and TRBJ2-7; 9 bases align to TRBD2. Germline V gene lookup returns CDR1 ENHRY and CDR2 SYGVKD. The trim removed 3 bases at V and 4 bases at J, leaving 13 bases unmatched. The CDR3 is made up of 17 amino acids. The CDR3 coding sequence is TGTGCCATCAGTGACCCTAAGGAGGGCGGGAGGGAGTACGAGCAGTACTTC. It yields the protein CAISDPKEGGREYEQYF.

In its sample, this clone was seen many times. V usage is TRBV9 and J usage is TRBJ1-4, with 8 bases lining up with TRBD1. The CDR3 contains 15 residues. V was clipped by 4 bases and J by 7 bases; unmatched bases: 9. Per germline, CDR1 SGDLS and CDR2 YYNGEE. CDR3 sequence: CASSPGQGAGEKLFF. For the CDR3, the DNA is TGTGCCAGCAGCCCAGGTCAGGGGGCGGGTGAAAAACTGTTTTTT.

This clone was counted at least ten times. The chain carries TRBV5-8 and TRBJ2-7, with unresolved D. Deletions cut 1 base from V and 0 bases from J, with 5 bases between. This CDR3 comprises 13 residues. The germline V gene encodes CDR1 SGHTS and CDR2 YDEGEE. The DNA for the CDR3 is TGTGCCAGCAGCTTGCGAGACTCCTACGAGCAGTACTTC. Translating gives CASSLRDSYEQYF.

This clone was picked up many times. The chain links TRBV19 to TRBJ1-1, with D uncertain. This CDR3 has 14 residues. V gave up 2 bases and J gave up 0 bases, with 7 bases separating them. CDR1 is LNHDA, CDR2 SQIVND, per germline (reference sequence). The CDR3 reads CASSILGLNTEAFF. In DNA, the CDR3 is TGTGCCAGTAGTATACTAGGGCTGAACACTGAAGCTTTCTTT.

This clone appeared a single time. The CDR3, as DNA: TGTGCCTGGGAACAGGGGACGGATGAAAAACTGTTTTTT. Residues: CAWEQGTDEKLFF. The gene calls are TRBV30 and TRBJ1-4; 7 nucleotides agree with TRBD1. The length of the CDR3 is 13 residues. CDR1 and CDR2 (germline): GTSNPN, SVGIG (reference sequence). V was clipped by 5 bases and J by 6 bases; unmatched bases: 6.

This clone was counted many times. This rearrangement joins TRBV11-2 to TRBJ2-1; a possible D gene is TRBD2 (6 bases). This CDR3 has 16 residues. CDR1 and CDR2 from the germline V gene are SGHAT and FQNNGV. Trimming removed 4 bases at V and 4 bases at J, with 17 bases between. The CDR3 reads CASSSTGTRRYNEQFF. DNA for the CDR3: TGTGCCAGCAGCTCGACCGGGACTCGAAGATACAATGAGCAGTTCTTC.

This clone was observed a single time. Written as DNA, the CDR3 is TGTGCCAGCTCACCCGGACAGTTTTACGAGCAGTACTTC. This gives the protein CASSPGQFYEQYF. J is TRBJ2-7 and V is TRBV18, with D possibly being TRBD1 (6 bases). The V and J ends lost 3 bases and 4 bases respectively, with 10 bases between them. This CDR3 comprises 13 residues. The germline CDR1 and CDR2 sequences are KGHSH and LQKENI.

This chain joins TRBV5-1 and TRBJ1-5, with 7 nucleotides matching TRBD1. The V segment lost 4 bases and the J segment 7 bases; nucleotides outside the gene matches: 8. Germline V gene sequence: CDR1 SGHRS, CDR2 YFSETQ. CDR3 length: 14 amino acids. CDR3: CASSPRQGDQPQHF. The CDR3 nucleotides are TGCGCCAGCAGCCCGCGACAGGGAGACCAGCCCCAGCATTTT.

The V call is TRBV30, the J call TRBJ1-6; D might be TRBD1 (5 bases). Germline values: CDR1 GTSNPN, CDR2 SVGIG (reference sequence). The CDR3 length is 13 residues. Deletions cut 1 base from V and 9 bases from J, with 10 bases between. The CDR3 DNA follows: TGTGCCTGGAGTGGGAGGGGCAGTTCACCCCTCCACTTT. It is translated as CAWSGRGSSPLHF.

This chain joins TRBV7-2 and TRBJ2-7, with TRBD1 matching 9 bases. The CDR3 has 14 amino acids. Germline V gene data show CDR1 as SGHTA and CDR2 as FQGNSA. V shed 5 bases, J shed 5 bases, and the junction held 7 bases outside the gene matches. CDR3 amino acids: CASSLRTGDDEQYF. The CDR3 DNA reads TGTGCCAGCAGCCTCCGGACAGGGGATGACGAGCAGTACTTC.

This chain uses TRBV18 with TRBJ1-5; possibly TRBD1 for D (5 bases). CDR1 KGHSH and CDR2 LQKENI come from the germline V gene. Trimming pared 1 base from V and 1 base from J, leaving 11 bases between. The CDR3 length is 16 residues. CDR3 residues: CASSPLAGSSNQPQHF. The CDR3, as DNA: TGTGCCAGCTCACCACTCGCAGGGTCAAGCAATCAGCCCCAGCATTTT.

This clone was detected only a few times. The V gene is TRBV6-1, the J gene TRBJ1-5; TRBD1 aligns across 8 bases. The CDR3 contains 14 residues. Germline values: CDR1 MNHNS, CDR2 SASEGT. Trimming removed 9 bases from V and 6 bases from J; junction bases left unmatched: 10. The CDR3 loop reads CASLRQGLGQPQHF. As DNA, the CDR3 is TGTGCCAGTCTCAGACAGGGGCTCGGTCAGCCCCAGCATTTT.

This clone occurred many times. The chain couples TRBV6-1 to TRBJ1-5; no reliable D call. Germline V gene lookup returns CDR1 MNHNS and CDR2 SASEGT. This CDR3 has 15 residues. With 2 bases removed from V and 4 bases from J, the gap between germline ends came to 12 bases. The DNA of the CDR3 is TGTGCCAGCAGTGAAAGCTCTGTGACGAATCAGCCCCAGCATTTT. It is translated as CASSESSVTNQPQHF.

This clone appeared once. This chain uses TRBV11-2 with TRBJ1-1; 9 bases line up with TRBD1. The CDR3 length is 13 residues. V lost 3 bases and J lost 4; bases outside the gene matches: 0. CDR1 is SGHAT and CDR2 is FQNNGV in the germline V gene. This CDR3 is CASSLDRGTEAFF. CDR3 bases: TGTGCCAGCAGCTTGGACAGGGGCACTGAAGCTTTCTTT.

The J gene is TRBJ2-7, the V gene TRBV10-1; 9 bases map to TRBD1. The length of the CDR3 is 14 residues. CDR1 WNHNN and CDR2 SYGVQD come from the germline V gene (reference sequence). V was pared by 3 bases and J by 3 bases, with 3 bases of the junction left unmatched. DNA of the CDR3: TGCGCCAGCAGTGATGGGACAGGGAGCTACGAGCAGTACTTC. It codes for CASSDGTGSYEQYF.

In regard to this clone: A far larger clone is one nucleotide away, so this likely arose from a read error. The V and J genes are TRBV7-8 and TRBJ1-2, with no clear D. V lost 1 base and J lost 1, with 13 bases in between. The CDR3 loop spans 16 amino acids. Germline values: CDR1 SGHVS, CDR2 FQNEAQ. CDR3 in amino acids: CASSLGAPQINYGYTF. CDR3 nucleotides: TGTGCCAGCAGCTTAGGGGCACCCCAGATTAACTATGGCTACACCTTC.

This chain connects TRBV29-1 to TRBJ2-5; D gene ambiguous. TRBJ2-7 explains the end of the DNA better; the J call may be wrong. Germline CDR1 and CDR2: SQVTM and ANQGSEA. The CDR3 covers 11 residues. In DNA, the CDR3 is TGCAGCGTTGGATCTTGGTACGAGCAGTACTTC. Amino acid sequence: CSVGSWYEQYF.

The chain combines TRBV11-1 with TRBJ2-6, with D possibly matching TRBD1 (6 bases). Germline V gene sequence: CDR1 SGHAT, CDR2 FQDESV (reference sequence). Deletions cut 5 bases from V and 0 bases from J, with 14 bases between. The CDR3 is made up of 17 amino acids. The CDR3 DNA reads as TGTGCCAGCAGCCGTCTTGGGGGCCGCTCTGGGGCCAACGTCCTGACTTTC. Its protein product is CASSRLGGRSGANVLTF.

V gene TRBV11-2 combines with J gene TRBJ2-4; D not resolved. Trimming left V 3 bases short and J 6 bases short, with 3 bases between. The CDR3 length is 11 residues. Germline assignment: CDR1 SGHAT and CDR2 FQNNGV. The CDR3 is CASSLGNIQYF. The CDR3 DNA is TGTGCCAGCAGCTTGGGAAACATTCAGTACTTC.

This clone was counted between two and nine times. This may arise from a read error, as a much more abundant clone is one base away. This sequence joins TRBV25-1 and TRBJ2-7; D not resolved. Trimming stripped 7 bases from V and 13 bases from J, with 8 bases between. This CDR3 has 8 amino acids. Germline CDR1 reads MGHDK; CDR2 reads SYGVNS. Here the CDR3 reads CASKGGYF. CDR3 DNA sequence: TGTGCCAGCAAAGGCGGATACTTC.

For this clone: The same CDR3 also results from other DNA sequences found in this sample. This chain links TRBV28 with TRBJ1-1; 7 bases agree with TRBD1. In germline, CDR1 is MDHEN, CDR2 SYDVKM. V lost 8 bases to trimming and J lost 7 bases; unmatched junction nucleotides: 10. There are 13 residues in the CDR3. The CDR3 DNA is TGTGCCAGCGTCCAGGGGGGGGGTTATGAAGCTTTCTTT. Its translation: CASVQGGGYEAFF.

This clone was detected once. The chain couples TRBV7-9 to TRBJ1-5, with D possibly being TRBD1 (5 bases). Germline CDR1 is SEHNR and CDR2 is FQNEAQ (reference sequence). The CDR3 loop spans 14 amino acids. V was pared by 3 bases and J by 7 bases, with 13 bases between. CDR3 nucleotides: TGTGCCAGCAGCTTGGGGCCGGGAGAACAGCCCCAGCATTTT. This encodes CASSLGPGEQPQHF.

This clone was seen a few times. The CDR3 reads CASSERAFWYNEQFF. The CDR3 DNA follows: TGTGCCAGCAGCGAGCGAGCGTTTTGGTACAATGAGCAGTTCTTC. The V gene is TRBV9, the J gene TRBJ2-1; no reliable D call. The CDR3 loop spans 15 amino acids. Germline values: CDR1 SGDLS, CDR2 YYNGEE. V was shortened by 3 bases and J by 4 bases, with 14 bases between the two germline ends. Looking up the rest from reference TRBV9 and TRBJ2-1 gives the full variable domain: DSGVTQTPKHLITATGQRVTLRCSPRSGDLSVYWYQQSLDQGLQFLIQYYNGEERAKGNILERFSAQQFPDLHSELNLSSLELGDSALYFCASSERAFWYNEQFFGPGTRLTVL.

V usage is TRBV9 and J usage is TRBJ2-5; 16 nucleotides match TRBD2. Germline V CDR1 and CDR2: SGDLS, YYNGEE. The J segment lost 4 bases and the V segment lost 4 bases, leaving 13 bases of the junction unmatched. The CDR3 consists of 19 residues. The CDR3 DNA reads as TGTGCCAGCAGCCCCCGCCGGGGGACTAGCGGGAGGGGAGGAGAGACCCAGTACTTC. Its translation: CASSPRRGTSGRGGETQYF.

This clone has a handful of counts. V gene TRBV4-1 combines with J gene TRBJ1-2, with a possible D match to TRBD1 (6 bases). This CDR3 has 15 residues. Germline assignment: CDR1 MGHRA and CDR2 YSYEKL. V was shortened by 4 bases and J by 3 bases, with 15 bases between the two germline ends. The CDR3 loop is CASSPIARGDYGYTF. In DNA, the CDR3 is TGCGCCAGCAGCCCGATTGCCAGGGGAGACTATGGCTACACCTTC.

As regards this clone: A read error is possible here, since a much larger clone lies one base away. V gene TRBV12-2 combines with J gene TRBJ2-7; the DNA was not compared with TRBD2, the D call given in the table. TRBV12-2 has pseudogene status. This CDR3 region has 14 residues. DNA for the CDR3: TGTGCAGGTCGCTCAGAAGCGCCCTCCTACGGGCAGTACTTC. Its protein product is CAGRSEAPSYGQYF.

This chain joins TRBV28 and TRBJ1-2; no clear D. This CDR3 contains 14 residues. Germline CDR1 is MDHEN and CDR2 is SYDVKM. Trimming removed 2 bases from V and 1 base from J, with 8 bases in between. The CDR3: CASSLAQINYGYTF. As DNA, the CDR3 is TGTGCCAGCAGTTTAGCCCAAATTAACTATGGCTACACCTTC.

V gene TRBV19 combines with J gene TRBJ1-5; 10 bases align to TRBD1. This CDR3 contains 14 residues. After removal of 4 bases from V and 6 bases from J, the junction contained 3 bases not matched to a gene. The germline gives CDR1 LNHDA, CDR2 SQIVND (reference sequence). The CDR3 sequence is CASSTTGGGQPQHF. CDR3 coding DNA: TGTGCCAGTAGTACGACAGGGGGCGGTCAGCCCCAGCATTTT. The whole variable domain, remainder taken from reference TRBV19 and TRBJ1-5, is DGGITQSPKYLFRKEGQNVTLSCEQNLNHDAMYWYRQDPGQGLRLIYYSQIVNDFQKGDIAEGYSVSREKKESFPLTVTSAQKNPTAFYLCASSTTGGGQPQHFGDGTRLSIL.